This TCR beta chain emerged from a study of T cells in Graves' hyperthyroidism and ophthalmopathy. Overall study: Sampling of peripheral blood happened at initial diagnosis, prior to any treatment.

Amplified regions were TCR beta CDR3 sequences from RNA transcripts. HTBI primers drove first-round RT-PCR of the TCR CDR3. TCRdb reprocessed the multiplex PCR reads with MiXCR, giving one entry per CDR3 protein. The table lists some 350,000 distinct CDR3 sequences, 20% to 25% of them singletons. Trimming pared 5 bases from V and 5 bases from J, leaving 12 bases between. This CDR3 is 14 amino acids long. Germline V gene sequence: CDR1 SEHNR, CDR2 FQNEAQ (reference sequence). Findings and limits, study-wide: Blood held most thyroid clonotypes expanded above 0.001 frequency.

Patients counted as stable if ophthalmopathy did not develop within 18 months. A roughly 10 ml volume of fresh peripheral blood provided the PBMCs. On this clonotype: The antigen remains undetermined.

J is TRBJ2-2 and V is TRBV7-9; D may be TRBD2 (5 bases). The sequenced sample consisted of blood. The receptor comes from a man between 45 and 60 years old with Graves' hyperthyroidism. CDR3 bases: TGTGCCAGCAGCCTACTAGAACGGACCGGGGAGCTGTTTTTT. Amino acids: CASSLLERTGELFF.